This T cell receptor (beta chain) is drawn from a study of human T cells and chemical hapten exposure. One entry per CDR3 protein results from TCRdb running MiXCR on the RACE reads. The data contain about 380,000 distinct CDR3 sequences, 4.5% to 5.5% of them singletons. The sample's time point: pre-sensitization, week 0. Specified treatment: therapeutic diphenylcyclopropenone sensitization with weekly scalp DPC. There are many counts of this clonotype. This CDR3 has 13 amino acids. The ends were cut back, 4 bases at V and 4 bases at J, with 9 bases in the middle. Germline V gene sequence: CDR1 SGDLS, CDR2 YYNGEE.

The V call is TRBV9, the J call TRBJ2-1; a weak D match, TRBD1 (5 bases). The input for sequencing was whole blood, taken in connection with sensitization to the hapten diphenylcyclopropenone (DPC). The TCR was taken from a woman aged 50 to 60 with alopecia areata. Some clones in this sample may be carry-over from other donors' samples. CDR3 loop: CASSPTVYNEQFF. In DNA, the CDR3 is TGTGCCAGCAGCCCGACAGTATACAATGAGCAGTTCTTC.